This TCR beta chain was profiled in a study of persistence of HIV-infected CD4 T cells. On the study more broadly: Isolated cells were CMV- and HIV-1 Gag-responding CD4+ T cells.

Sequencing used immunoSEQ version 4 in survey mode. The table came from immunoSEQ multiplex PCR; TCRdb's copy has only in-frame clones and leaves some out. This table holds about 39,000 clones, 85% found once. About this clone: No antigen is known for it.

V gave up 2 bases and J gave up 8 bases; unmatched junction bases: 7. Germline assignment: CDR1 SGHDN and CDR2 FVKESK. CDR3 length: 15 amino acids. Cells were stimulated with overlapping HIV-1 Gag 15-mer peptides. Sorted nonresponding memory CD4+ T cells were CD40L-negative, CD69-negative, CD45RO-high. Undetectable plasma HIV-1 RNA below 50 copies/mL lasted at least 4 years. The receptor comes from an adult with HIV. The donor label of this sample is uncertain. Sequenced material: cultured CD4+ T cells from PBMCs, taken from a patient who received antiretroviral therapy. The chain uses TRBV14 and TRBJ2-2, with TRBD1 identical over 8 bases. The CDR3 sequence: CASSQSQGAWGELFF. The CDR3 DNA is TGTGCCAGCAGCCAATCCCAGGGGGCATGGGGGGAGCTGTTTTTT.